The entry below gives a single TCR beta chain sequence along with its context. The germline gives CDR1 ENHRY, CDR2 SYGVKD. V lost 8 bases and J lost 5, with 8 bases in between. This CDR3 contains 11 residues. The sample belongs to a study of blood T cell repertoires in COVID-19. Study details: PBMCs, B-cell-depleted T cells, or T cells were the source of the cDNA or gDNA that made up the material.

Clones were sequenced by immunoSEQ multiplex PCR, and TCRdb holds only the in-frame ones, with some missing. Here the sample spans 200,000 to 300,000 clones, under 85% being singletons. Sequencing input: peripheral blood. V and J are TRBV10-3 and TRBJ2-3; D is uncertain. The TCR was taken from a human donor in a cohort sampled during active COVID-19. This CDR3 is CAILIGDTQYF. In DNA, the CDR3 is TGTGCCATCTTGATCGGAGATACGCAGTATTTT.